This T cell receptor beta chain appears in the sequencing data of a study of T-cell memory formation after mild COVID-19 (dated by TCRdb to about 2021). In the study overall: TCR sequence clusters from the two donors were found to be largely donor specific. In two donors, T-cell clones that expanded and contracted after mild COVID-19 were followed by sequencing TCRalpha and TCRbeta repertoires longitudinally. The cohort comprised two young, previously healthy adult volunteers, one female and one male. The paper as a whole reports these results and caveats: Contracting CD4+ clones were located mainly in the CM and EM memory subsets, whereas CD8+ clones were found to be enriched in EMRA. Clones that contracted from day 15 to 85 showed balanced CD4/CD8 phenotypes, whereas a second wave of clones that expanded from day 15 to 37 leaned towards CD4+. Only a couple of mild cases were covered in the study, and larger cohorts including severe cases with pre-infection samples were considered necessary. SARS-CoV-2 specificity of the second-wave clones peaking on day 37 was not confirmed. The detection of some responding clones in pre-infection memory suggests that pre-existing cross-reactive memory T cells joined the SARS-CoV-2 response.

Reading the germline V gene gives CDR1 SGHRS and CDR2 YFSETQ. The cysteine opens and the phenylalanine closes a CDR3 of 16 amino acids. Just CDR3 DNA is preserved here, 48 bases in frame from base 1. V is trimmed back by 4 bases and J by 3 bases, and the junction contains 10 bases that no gene match accounts for. Sequenced using an Illumina NovaSeq 6000. TCRalpha and TCRbeta cDNA libraries were constructed by 5'RACE with constant-segment primers, with sample barcodes and unique molecular identifiers being introduced. Trizol reagent was used to extract RNA from every sample. The libraries were amplified in two PCR steps, and the second step added a second sample barcode and Illumina TruSeq adapters. Sequencing of the libraries was done on an Illumina NovaSeq, producing 2 x 150 bp paired-end reads. The authors' pipeline ran thus. The reads were demultiplexed and collapsed into UMI-guided consensus sequences using migec v1.2.7. With mixcr v2.1.11, UMI consensuses were aligned to TRA and TRB V and J templates and assembled into clonotypes. A clonotype was counted as expanded or contracted only when both edgeR and NoisET called the clonotype significant, with the noise models trained on biological replicates. For edgeR calls, a false discovery rate-adjusted p below 0.01 and a log2 fold-change threshold of 1 were applied. As an exploratory analysis of dynamics, PCA with hierarchical clustering was applied to max-normalized trajectories of the 1000 most abundant clonotypes. The CD4 or CD8 phenotype of responding clones was assigned using the separately sequenced CD4+ and CD8+ repertoires. TCRdb reprocessing: public reads trimmed at Q25 with fastp, clones called with MiXCR, in-frame beta chains kept. Rows matching on CDR3 protein sequence are summarized as one entry with the most common DNA and genes. Clone size and V and J calls follow TCRdb, not the original study. Present in this sample are approximately 150,000 distinct CDR3 sequences, 15% to 20% of which were seen just once. Clones ranked in the top ten supply around 2.4% of the sample.

This clonotype was observed a few times. Its recognized antigen is unknown. No much larger clonotype is one base removed from it; base qualities were not supplied. Ficoll-Paque density gradient centrifugation was the method used to isolate PBMCs. The sequence came from an adult woman who had mild COVID-19 (a few samples of this study predate the infection). The sample titles of this study are shuffled in the database, so cell type and time point are left out; the donor was told from shared clones. The sample was PBMCs or a T cell subset sorted from them (not recorded which). The V and J segments used are TRBV5-1 and TRBJ2-7; a stretch of 10 junction bases matches TRBD1. The CDR3 protein is CASSPPGGQGIYEQYF. The nucleotide sequence reads TGCGCCAGCAGCCCCCCAGGGGGACAGGGGATCTACGAGCAGTACTTC.